A selection of T cell receptor beta chains follows, all from one sample in a study of T cells in tumors after PD-1 blockade. Sequenced by immunoSEQ multiplex PCR; TCRdb stores in-frame clones only, minus some. Seen here are approximately 48,000 clones, about 84% observed once, and the top ten hold just over 4%. Specimen: PBMCs, collected before anti-PD-1 treatment. These receptors were obtained from a human donor with basal cell carcinoma. The CDR3 runs from the conserved cysteine through the conserved F or W. Fields, in order: clone size, J gene, V gene, D gene, CDR3 protein, CDR3 DNA. D genes are given only for firm matches. The size field is filled for only some rows; it gives once, few, many or a size class.

clone size: -
J gene: TRBJ2-5
V gene: TRBV30
D gene: -
CDR3 protein: CAWSVPGETQYF
CDR3 DNA: TGTGCCTGGAGTGTCCCGGGAGAGACCCAGTACTTC

clone size: -
J gene: TRBJ1-1
V gene: TRBV5-1
D gene: -
CDR3 protein: CASRPDSMNTEAFF
CDR3 DNA: TGCGCCAGCAGACCGGACAGCATGAACACTGAAGCTTTCTTT

clone size: -
J gene: TRBJ1-2
V gene: TRBV19
D gene: -
CDR3 protein: CASGLLDERGYTF
CDR3 DNA: TGTGCCAGTGGCCTTTTGGACGAACGGGGCTACACCTTC

clone size: once
J gene: TRBJ2-5
V gene: TRBV5-1
D gene: -
CDR3 protein: CASSTEGVETQYF
CDR3 DNA: TGCGCCAGCAGCACCGAGGGGGTTGAGACCCAGTACTTC

clone size: -
J gene: TRBJ2-1
V gene: TRBV12-3/TRBV12-4
D gene: -
CDR3 protein: CASSSYRVDEQFF
CDR3 DNA: TGTGCCAGCAGTTCCTACAGGGTGGATGAGCAGTTCTTC

clone size: -
J gene: TRBJ1-2
V gene: TRBV7-2
D gene: TRBD1
CDR3 protein: CASSTRTGGHYGYTF
CDR3 DNA: TGTGCCAGCAGCACGAGGACAGGGGGCCACTATGGCTACACCTTC

clone size: -
J gene: TRBJ1-5
V gene: TRBV19
D gene: -
CDR3 protein: CASSIVPNQPQHF
CDR3 DNA: TGTGCCAGTAGTATAGTCCCCAATCAGCCCCAGCATTTT

clone size: medium-sized
J gene: TRBJ2-2
V gene: TRBV6-1
D gene: -
CDR3 protein: CASSEGAGLTGELFF
CDR3 DNA: TGTGCCAGCAGTGAAGGGGCAGGGCTCACCGGGGAGCTGTTTTTT

clone size: -
J gene: TRBJ1-5
V gene: TRBV19
D gene: -
CDR3 protein: CASSGDSNQPQHF
CDR3 DNA: TGTGCCAGTAGTGGGGACAGCAATCAGCCCCAGCATTTT

clone size: -
J gene: TRBJ2-2
V gene: TRBV12-3/TRBV12-4
D gene: -
CDR3 protein: CASSFRFTGELFF
CDR3 DNA: TGTGCCAGCAGTTTCCGTTTCACCGGGGAGCTGTTTTTT

clone size: -
J gene: TRBJ1-2
V gene: TRBV9
D gene: -
CDR3 protein: CASSTRDPKSGYTF
CDR3 DNA: TGTGCCAGCAGCACCAGGGACCCCAAAAGTGGCTACACCTTC

clone size: -
J gene: TRBJ1-1
V gene: TRBV9
D gene: TRBD1
CDR3 protein: CASSRDRFWGSNTEAFF
CDR3 DNA: TGTGCCAGCAGTCGGGACAGGTTCTGGGGGTCGAACACTGAAGCTTTCTTT

clone size: -
J gene: TRBJ2-7
V gene: TRBV5-4
D gene: -
CDR3 protein: CASSFQGGSYEQYF
CDR3 DNA: TGTGCCAGCAGCTTCCAGGGAGGTTCCTACGAGCAGTACTTC

clone size: -
J gene: TRBJ1-3
V gene: TRBV7-2
D gene: -
CDR3 protein: CASSLRGLGYLSGNTIYF
CDR3 DNA: TGTGCCAGCAGCTTAAGGGGGTTGGGGTATCTCTCTGGAAACACCATATATTTT

clone size: once
J gene: TRBJ2-7
V gene: TRBV9
D gene: TRBD2
CDR3 protein: CASSPSGGNPEQYF
CDR3 DNA: TGTGCCAGCAGCCCTAGCGGGGGGAACCCCGAGCAGTACTTC

clone size: -
J gene: TRBJ1-3
V gene: TRBV5-6
D gene: -
CDR3 protein: CASSFVTATGNTIYF
CDR3 DNA: TGTGCCAGCAGCTTCGTCACTGCAACTGGAAACACCATATATTTT

clone size: -
J gene: TRBJ2-1
V gene: TRBV5-6
D gene: -
CDR3 protein: CASSLGAGSSSYNEQFF
CDR3 DNA: TGTGCCAGCAGCTTGGGCGCGGGTTCGAGCTCCTACAATGAGCAGTTCTTC

clone size: -
J gene: TRBJ2-5
V gene: TRBV5-6
D gene: TRBD1
CDR3 protein: CASSPRQGQETQYF
CDR3 DNA: TGTGCCAGCAGCCCCCGACAGGGGCAAGAGACCCAGTACTTC

clone size: few
J gene: TRBJ2-7
V gene: TRBV19
D gene: -
CDR3 protein: CASSPTSNEQYF
CDR3 DNA: TGTGCCAGTAGTCCAACTAGCAACGAGCAGTACTTC

clone size: few
J gene: TRBJ2-2
V gene: TRBV5-4
D gene: -
CDR3 protein: CASSLGGRDTGELFF
CDR3 DNA: TGTGCCAGCAGCTTGGGGGGGCGCGACACCGGGGAGCTGTTTTTT

clone size: -
J gene: TRBJ1-2
V gene: TRBV5-1
D gene: -
CDR3 protein: CASSPVGKANYGYTF
CDR3 DNA: TGCGCCAGCAGCCCTGTGGGGAAAGCTAACTATGGCTACACCTTC

clone size: few
J gene: TRBJ2-1
V gene: TRBV18
D gene: TRBD2
CDR3 protein: CASSRGLAGDNEQFF
CDR3 DNA: TGTGCCAGCTCACGCGGACTAGCGGGGGACAATGAGCAGTTCTTC

clone size: -
J gene: TRBJ2-7
V gene: TRBV4-1
D gene: TRBD1
CDR3 protein: CASSQGIPGRTGRIEQYF
CDR3 DNA: TGCGCCAGCAGCCAAGGAATCCCCGGCCGGACAGGGAGGATCGAGCAGTACTTC

clone size: -
J gene: TRBJ1-2
V gene: TRBV11-2
D gene: TRBD1
CDR3 protein: CASRHAAFDRASNYGYTF
CDR3 DNA: TGTGCCAGCAGACATGCAGCCTTTGACAGGGCCTCTAACTATGGCTACACCTTC

clone size: -
J gene: TRBJ1-2
V gene: TRBV3-1/TRBV3-2
D gene: -
CDR3 protein: CASSQDSRGYTF
CDR3 DNA: TGTGCCAGCAGCCAAGACAGTCGTGGCTACACCTTC

clone size: -
J gene: TRBJ1-1
V gene: TRBV6-5
D gene: TRBD1
CDR3 protein: CASNHGTGWNTEAFF
CDR3 DNA: TGTGCCAGCAACCACGGGACAGGCTGGAACACTGAAGCTTTCTTT

clone size: -
J gene: TRBJ1-1
V gene: TRBV28
D gene: -
CDR3 protein: CASSLAAAGAFF
CDR3 DNA: TGTGCCAGCAGTTTAGCAGCAGCCGGAGCTTTCTTT

clone size: -
J gene: TRBJ2-7
V gene: TRBV21-1
D gene: -
CDR3 protein: CASSAGRDSPSYEQYF
CDR3 DNA: TGTGCCAGCAGCGCCGGACGGGACAGCCCTTCCTACGAGCAGTACTTC

clone size: -
J gene: TRBJ1-3
V gene: TRBV5-5
D gene: -
CDR3 protein: CASSPPGTSLSGNTIYF
CDR3 DNA: TGTGCCAGCAGCCCCCCCGGGACATCTCTCTCTGGAAACACCATATATTTT

clone size: -
J gene: TRBJ1-5
V gene: TRBV6-5
D gene: TRBD1
CDR3 protein: CASRNAGQVNQPQHF
CDR3 DNA: TGTGCCAGCAGAAATGCCGGACAGGTAAATCAGCCCCAGCATTTT

clone size: once
J gene: TRBJ2-5
V gene: TRBV7-2
D gene: TRBD2
CDR3 protein: CASSQGTRQETQYF
CDR3 DNA: TGTGCCAGCAGCCAAGGGACTAGGCAAGAGACCCAGTACTTC

clone size: once
J gene: TRBJ2-3
V gene: TRBV5-4
D gene: TRBD2
CDR3 protein: CASSFSGELTDTQYF
CDR3 DNA: TGTGCCAGCAGCTTCAGCGGGGAGCTCACAGATACGCAGTATTTT

clone size: -
J gene: TRBJ2-7
V gene: TRBV7-9
D gene: TRBD2
CDR3 protein: CASSPGGALRYF
CDR3 DNA: TGTGCCAGCAGCCCGGGGGGAGCTCTTCGGTACTTC

clone size: -
J gene: TRBJ1-2
V gene: TRBV14
D gene: -
CDR3 protein: CASSQVQTYGYTF
CDR3 DNA: TGTGCCAGCAGCCAAGTCCAGACCTATGGCTACACCTTC

clone size: -
J gene: TRBJ1-2
V gene: TRBV5-1
D gene: -
CDR3 protein: CASSGSAGGGYTF
CDR3 DNA: TGCGCCAGCAGCGGGTCGGCAGGCGGAGGCTACACCTTC

clone size: -
J gene: TRBJ2-5
V gene: TRBV30
D gene: TRBD2
CDR3 protein: CAWSNPIGGGFGQETQYF
CDR3 DNA: TGTGCCTGGAGTAACCCGATCGGGGGGGGCTTCGGGCAAGAGACCCAGTACTTC

clone size: -
J gene: TRBJ1-4
V gene: TRBV2
D gene: -
CDR3 protein: CATQATTNEKLFF
CDR3 DNA: TGTGCCACCCAAGCTACAACTAATGAAAAACTGTTTTTT

clone size: -
J gene: TRBJ2-1
V gene: TRBV12-5
D gene: -
CDR3 protein: CASGSTDRDYNEGQFF
CDR3 DNA: TGTGCTAGTGGTTCCACGGACAGAGATTACAATGAGGGGCAGTTCTTC

clone size: -
J gene: TRBJ1-6
V gene: TRBV7-2
D gene: TRBD1
CDR3 protein: CASSPGQGGESPLHF
CDR3 DNA: TGTGCCAGCAGCCCAGGACAGGGGGGAGAATCACCCCTCCACTTT

clone size: -
J gene: TRBJ2-6
V gene: TRBV5-8
D gene: -
CDR3 protein: CASSSGRDSGANVLTF
CDR3 DNA: TGTGCCAGCAGCTCCGGACGGGACTCTGGGGCCAACGTCCTGACTTTC

clone size: -
J gene: TRBJ1-1
V gene: TRBV6-6
D gene: -
CDR3 protein: CASSYPAMLNTEAFF
CDR3 DNA: TGTGCCAGCAGTTACCCCGCGATGCTGAACACTGAAGCTTTCTTT

clone size: -
J gene: TRBJ2-7
V gene: TRBV19
D gene: TRBD1
CDR3 protein: CASSMGDSSYEQYF
CDR3 DNA: TGTGCCAGTAGTATGGGGGACAGCTCCTACGAGCAGTACTTC

clone size: -
J gene: TRBJ1-2
V gene: TRBV6-6
D gene: TRBD1
CDR3 protein: CASSYLTGVGYTF
CDR3 DNA: TGTGCCAGCAGTTACCTGACAGGGGTTGGCTACACCTTC